A selection of T cell receptor beta chains follows, all from one sample in a study of cytomegalovirus exposure and HLA in healthy donors. Libraries were prepared by immunoSEQ multiplex PCR; TCRdb keeps only in-frame clonotypes and omits some of them. The sample shows around 150,000 clones, 65% to 80% of them seen only once. Sequenced sample: PBMCs. These receptors all come from a man between 40 and 49 years old in good health and CMV-seropositive. The CDR3 runs from the conserved cysteine through the conserved F or W. D genes are given only for firm matches. The size entry is marked missing in some rows and otherwise reads once, few, many or a size class.

j_call,d_call,v_call,clone_size,cdr3_nt,cdr3_aa
TRBJ2-1,TRBD1,TRBV28,-,TGTGCCAGCAGTGCTCGGACAGGGGGGAGTAATGAGCAGTTCTTC,CASSARTGGSNEQFF
TRBJ2-1,TRBD2,TRBV15,-,TGTGCCACCAGCAGAGATGCTAGCGGGGGGAGCTCCTACAATGAGCAGTTCTTC,CATSRDASGGSSYNEQFF
TRBJ2-1,-,TRBV10-3,-,TGTGCCATCAGTGAGTCGCAACAGGGGGGGTACAATGAGCAGTTCTTC,CAISESQQGGYNEQFF
TRBJ2-2,TRBD2,TRBV11-2,-,TGTGCCAGCAGCTTAGAGTTGGCGGGAGGGCTGACCGGGGAGCTGTTTTTT,CASSLELAGGLTGELFF
TRBJ2-4,-,TRBV4-1,once,TGCGCCAGCAGCCAAGGTTTGGCGACAGGATCTCGCCAAAACATTCAGTACTTC,CASSQGLATGSRQNIQYF
TRBJ2-1,TRBD1,TRBV13,-,TGTGCCAGCAACCTAGGGGGCAGCTCCTACAATGAGCAGTTCTTC,CASNLGGSSYNEQFF
TRBJ2-1,TRBD2,TRBV6-5,-,TGTGCCAGCAGAATCCTAGCGGGAGTTGAGTTCTTC,CASRILAGVEFF
TRBJ2-7,TRBD2,TRBV7-9,-,TGTGCCAGCAGCTTAGGACTAGCGGGAGCCTACGAGCAGTACTTC,CASSLGLAGAYEQYF
TRBJ1-5,-,TRBV2,-,TGTGCCAGCAGAGGGGGACACAATAGCAATCAGCCCCAGCATTTT,CASRGGHNSNQPQHF
TRBJ1-2,-,TRBV6-5,few,TGTGCCAGCAACCCCCGGGAGGGAAGACCCTATGGCTACACCTTC,CASNPREGRPYGYTF
TRBJ2-4,-,TRBV5-6,-,TGTGCCAGCAGCTTGTCGGAGGGGTTAGCCAAAAACATTCAGTACTTC,CASSLSEGLAKNIQYF
TRBJ2-2,-,TRBV7-9,once,TGTGCCAGCAGCTTACCTTCGAACACCGGGGAGCTGTTTTTT,CASSLPSNTGELFF
TRBJ2-7,-,TRBV11-2,-,TGTGCCAGCAGCACCGACCTCGCGGGAAACAACGAGCAGTACTTC,CASSTDLAGNNEQYF
TRBJ1-5,-,TRBV7-9,-,TGTTCCAGCAGTGTTATCAATCAGCCCCAGCATTTT,CSSSVINQPQHF
TRBJ2-7,-,TRBV9,-,TGTGCCAGCAGCGTAGACAACAGACCCTACGAGCAGTACTTC,CASSVDNRPYEQYF
TRBJ2-7,TRBD1,TRBV14,-,TGTGCCAGCAGCCGGACAGGGCGCTACGAGCAGTACTTC,CASSRTGRYEQYF
TRBJ2-7,TRBD2,TRBV28,once,TGTGCCAGCACAGCGGGGTCCTCCTACGAGCAGTACTTC,CASTAGSSYEQYF
TRBJ2-5,TRBD2,TRBV5-1,few,TGCGCCAGCAGCTTGTCTGGGCTAGCGGGGACTCAAGAGACCCAGTACTTC,CASSLSGLAGTQETQYF
TRBJ2-7,-,TRBV6-5,-,TGTGCCAGCACACCTATATGGGGAGACGAGCAGTACTTC,CASTPIWGDEQYF
TRBJ2-7,-,TRBV30,few,TGTGCCTGGAGCTCAGAACGGCGAGGGTACGAGCAGTACTTC,CAWSSERRGYEQYF
TRBJ2-5,TRBD2,TRBV2,-,TGTGCCAGCAGGACTAGCGGGAGGGCAGAGACCCAGTACTTC,CASRTSGRAETQYF
TRBJ2-6,-,TRBV19,-,TGTGCCAGTAGTTTGGAGGGGGCCAACGTCCTGACTTTC,CASSLEGANVLTF
TRBJ2-1,TRBD1,TRBV27,-,TGTGCCAGCAGTACACACCCGGGACAGGGATACAATGAGCAGTTCTTC,CASSTHPGQGYNEQFF
TRBJ2-1,-,TRBV11-1,-,TGTGCCAGCAGCTTAAGTTGGGGACTCCTATCTAATGAGCAGTTCTTC,CASSLSWGLLSNEQFF
TRBJ1-5,-,TRBV13,-,TGTGCCAGCAGCTCCCCCCCGGGGAATAGCAATCAGCCCCAGCATTTT,CASSSPPGNSNQPQHF
TRBJ1-6,-,TRBV2,-,TGTGCCAGCCTTGCGGCACGGTCAACCTCACCCCTCCACTTT,CASLAARSTSPLHF
TRBJ1-6,-,TRBV29-1,-,TGCAGCGTTGCGACAAACTATAATTCACCCCTCCACTTT,CSVATNYNSPLHF
TRBJ2-1,-,TRBV27,-,TGTGCCAGCAGTATCCGGGTCCTTATGTCCAATGAGCAGTTCTTC,CASSIRVLMSNEQFF
TRBJ1-1,-,TRBV5-8,-,TGTGCCAGCAGCTTGCTTGGGGAGTACTACATGAACACTGAAGCTTTCTTT,CASSLLGEYYMNTEAFF
TRBJ2-2,TRBD2,TRBV5-1,-,TGCGCCAGCAGCACCGGGACTAGCGGGGGCACCGGGGAGCTGTTTTTT,CASSTGTSGGTGELFF
TRBJ2-3,TRBD1,TRBV5-1,-,TGCGCCAGCAGCCGCCTCGGGACAGCTAGCACAGATACGCAGTATTTT,CASSRLGTASTDTQYF
TRBJ2-2,-,TRBV6-6,-,TGTGCCAGCAGTTACTCACAGGGATGGACCGGGGAGCTGTTTTTT,CASSYSQGWTGELFF